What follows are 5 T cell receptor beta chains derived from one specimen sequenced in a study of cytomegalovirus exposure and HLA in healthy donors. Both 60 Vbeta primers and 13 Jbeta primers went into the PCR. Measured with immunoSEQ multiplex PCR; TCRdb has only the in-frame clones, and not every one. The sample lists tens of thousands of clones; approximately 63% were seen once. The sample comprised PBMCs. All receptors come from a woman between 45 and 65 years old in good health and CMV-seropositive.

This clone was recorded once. The CDR3 spells CASSFHDSMNTEAFF. The CDR3 coding sequence is TGTGCCAGCAGTTTTCATGACTCCATGAACACTGAAGCTTTCTTT. The V and J genes are TRBV28 and TRBJ1-1; no clear D gene. V lost 3 bases, J lost 0 bases, and 11 bases lay in between. Germline V gene sequence: CDR1 MDHEN, CDR2 SYDVKM. The CDR3 totals 15 residues.

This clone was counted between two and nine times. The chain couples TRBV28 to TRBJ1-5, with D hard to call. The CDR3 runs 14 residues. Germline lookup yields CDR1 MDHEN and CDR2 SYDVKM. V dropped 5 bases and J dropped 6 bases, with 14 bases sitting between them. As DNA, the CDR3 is TGTGCCAGCAGTATAGACAAAACCCGTCAGCCCCAGCATTTT. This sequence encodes CASSIDKTRQPQHF.

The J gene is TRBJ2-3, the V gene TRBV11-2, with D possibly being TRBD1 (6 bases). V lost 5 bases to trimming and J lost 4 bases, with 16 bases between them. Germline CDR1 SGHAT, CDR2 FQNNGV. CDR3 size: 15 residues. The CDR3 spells CASSHHRDKADTQYF. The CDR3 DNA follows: TGTGCCAGCAGCCATCACCGGGACAAAGCAGATACGCAGTATTTT.

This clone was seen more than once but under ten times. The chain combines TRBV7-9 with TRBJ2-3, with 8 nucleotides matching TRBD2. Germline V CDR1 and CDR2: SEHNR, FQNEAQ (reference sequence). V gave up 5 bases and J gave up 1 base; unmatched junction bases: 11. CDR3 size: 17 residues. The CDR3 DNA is TGTGCCAGCAGCCCAATCCGGGAGGGACGAGGCACAGATACGCAGTATTTT. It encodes CASSPIREGRGTDTQYF.

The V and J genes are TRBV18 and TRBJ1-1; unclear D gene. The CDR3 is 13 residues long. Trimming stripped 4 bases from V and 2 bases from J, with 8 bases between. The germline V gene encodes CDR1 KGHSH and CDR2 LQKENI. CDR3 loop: CASSLYSNTEAFF. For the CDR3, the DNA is TGTGCCAGCTCACTATACAGTAACACTGAAGCTTTCTTT.